This TCR beta chain appears in the sequencing data of a study of quantifying T cell responses using KT2 cells (dated by TCRdb to 2017 to 2019). About the full investigation: RNA was DNase-treated and reverse transcribed with TCR alpha and beta constant-region primers, mostly using SuperScript III. The efficiency of the T4 ligation step under optimum conditions was estimated to be greater than 9.5%. To prevent over-amplification, PCR2 was performed as a SYBR Green qPCR and halted at a predetermined fluorescence threshold. General study outcomes and caveats: The numbers of KT2 alpha and beta sequences increased linearly with the number of input KT2 cells across several orders of magnitude. This TCR sequencing study did not compare the pipeline side by side with other TCR sequencing techniques. Even at the lowest spike-in tested, roughly one KT2 cell per 100,000 PBMC, KT2 sequences were still detected. Saturation was seen in the detection of KT2 sequences when very high numbers of KT2 cells were spiked in.

CDR1 MDHEN and CDR2 SYDVKM are derived from the germline V gene. There are 14 amino acids in the CDR3, from cysteine to phenylalanine inclusive. The entry retains the CDR3 DNA only, 42 bases that are in frame from base 1. V loses 5 bases of germline sequence and J loses 5 bases, and the interval between the two ends is 15 bases. Receptors were amplified or captured by UMI-ligation and nested PCR. Using T4 RNA ligase 1, a single-stranded oligonucleotide bearing the Illumina SP2 sequence plus a UMI was ligated onto the 3' end of the cDNA. PCR1 was run for 3 to 4 cycles (98 degrees C for 15 s, 69 degrees C for 30 s, 72 degrees C for 40 s), and an equimolar mix of RC1.1 and RC1.2, covering TRBC1 and TRBC2, was used as the beta primer. Starting at PCR2, TCR alpha and beta chains were handled separately, and sample indices and Illumina adaptors were added. Placed after an 8-base spacer, the UMI was made up of 12 random nucleotides arranged as two hexamers with a spacer between them. Sequencing was done on an Illumina MiSeq using v2 2x251 paired-end chemistry, usually with roughly twelve samples per run. PhiX DNA was added at roughly 5-7.5% to each sequencing library so that diversity was increased. On the authors' methods: Raw reads were converted to FASTQ with bcl2fastq and demultiplexed by dual indices using Demultiplexor. V and J genes were assigned by Decombinator through tag matching that permitted a single base-pair mismatch. Using UMIs, Collapsinator corrected both sequencing errors and the frequency errors that come from PCR heterogeneity. CDR3Translator turned Decombinator identifiers into nucleotide sequence, translated that sequence into amino acids, and pulled out the CDR3 based on C- and N-terminal motifs. Each distinct KT2 TCR was counted as one cluster of KT2 sequences that shared a single unique molecular identifier. The public reads were reanalyzed by TCRdb: fastp trimming at Q25, MiXCR alignment, in-frame beta chains only. Entries that share a CDR3 protein sequence are merged under the most common genes and DNA. The V and J calls here are based on TCRdb, not the publication. The sample table lists approximately 50,000 distinct CDR3 sequences, more than 9% of them with a count of one. Of the sample, more than 9% is held by the ten largest clones.

Comment on this clonotype: Its cognate antigen has yet to be identified. Per-nucleotide qualities are absent, and no much larger clonotype sits a single base away.

Known numbers of KT2, a T cell clone whose TCR had been sequenced previously, were spiked into unfractionated PBMC to test the sensitivity and accuracy of the pipeline. A range of KT2-to-PBMC ratios was generated by mixing KT2 cells with a fixed number of PBMC. Sequenced material: PBMCs spiked with cells of the T cell clone KT2. The receptor chain draws on TRBV28 and TRBJ1-2; TRBD1 is perhaps the D gene, given 5 matching bases. The sequence derives from a human donor. The base sequence is TGTGCCAGCAGTCCTCCGGGACTGATATATGGCTACACCTTC. It specifies CASSPPGLIYGYTF.